This T cell receptor beta chain was captured in a study of cytotoxic CD8 clonotypes in ibrutinib-treated CLL. The assay was immunoSEQ multiplex PCR, and TCRdb's table has in-frame clones only and misses some. The table lists over 150,000 clones, around 72% of them singletons. The CDR3 runs to 14 residues. Germline V lookup: CDR1 LNHDA, CDR2 SQIVND (reference sequence). The V and J ends lost 5 bases and 5 bases respectively, with 12 bases between them. The genes are TRBV19 and TRBJ1-4, with D tentatively TRBD1 (6 bases). The specimen comprised PBMCs, sampled after 24 months of ibrutinib treatment. The origin of this receptor is a human donor with chronic lymphocytic leukemia. CDR3 region: CASSSQGKNEKLFF. The CDR3 nucleotides are TGTGCCAGTAGTTCACAGGGAAAGAATGAAAAACTGTTTTTT.